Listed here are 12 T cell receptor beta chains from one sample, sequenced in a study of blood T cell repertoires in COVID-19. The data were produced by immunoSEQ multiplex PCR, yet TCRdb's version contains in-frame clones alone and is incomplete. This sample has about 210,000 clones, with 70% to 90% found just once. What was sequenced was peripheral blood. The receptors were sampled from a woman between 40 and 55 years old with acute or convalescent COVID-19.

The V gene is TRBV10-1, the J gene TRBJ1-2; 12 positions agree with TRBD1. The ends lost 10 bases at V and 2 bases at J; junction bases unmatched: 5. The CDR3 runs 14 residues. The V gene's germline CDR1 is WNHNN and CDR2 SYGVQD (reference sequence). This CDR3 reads CAIWDRGRNYGYTF. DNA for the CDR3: TGCGCCATCTGGGACAGGGGGCGGAACTATGGCTACACCTTC.

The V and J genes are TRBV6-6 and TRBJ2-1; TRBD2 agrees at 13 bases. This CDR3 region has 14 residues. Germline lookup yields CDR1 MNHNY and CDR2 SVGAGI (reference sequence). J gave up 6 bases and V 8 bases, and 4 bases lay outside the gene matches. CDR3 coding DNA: TGTGCCAGCGAGGGGACTAGCGGGATCAATGAGCAGTTCTTC. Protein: CASEGTSGINEQFF.

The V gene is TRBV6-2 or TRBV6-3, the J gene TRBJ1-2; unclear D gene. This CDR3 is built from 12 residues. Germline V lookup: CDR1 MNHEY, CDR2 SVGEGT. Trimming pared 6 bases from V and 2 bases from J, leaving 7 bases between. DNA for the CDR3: TGTGCCAGCAGCCGGAGGAACTATGGCTACACCTTC. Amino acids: CASSRRNYGYTF.

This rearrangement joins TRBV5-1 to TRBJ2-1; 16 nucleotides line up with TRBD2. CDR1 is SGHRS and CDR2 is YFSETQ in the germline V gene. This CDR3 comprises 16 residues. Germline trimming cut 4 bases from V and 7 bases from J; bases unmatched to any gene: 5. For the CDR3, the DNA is TGCGCCAGCAGCGAGGGACTAGCGGGGGGGCCAAATGAGCAGTTCTTC. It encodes CASSEGLAGGPNEQFF.

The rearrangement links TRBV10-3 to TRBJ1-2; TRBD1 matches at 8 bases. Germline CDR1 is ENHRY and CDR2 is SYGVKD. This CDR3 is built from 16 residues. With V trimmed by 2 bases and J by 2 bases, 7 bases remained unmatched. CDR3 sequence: CAISEGLRQGNYGYTF. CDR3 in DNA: TGTGCCATCAGTGAGGGACTACGACAGGGGAACTATGGCTACACCTTC.

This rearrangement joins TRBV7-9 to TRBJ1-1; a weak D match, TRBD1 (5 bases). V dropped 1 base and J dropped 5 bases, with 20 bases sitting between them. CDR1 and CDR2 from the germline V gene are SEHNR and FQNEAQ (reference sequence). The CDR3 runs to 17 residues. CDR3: CASSLGQMVRGGTEAFF. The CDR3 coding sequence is TGTGCCAGCAGCTTAGGCCAAATGGTTAGGGGAGGGACTGAAGCTTTCTTT.

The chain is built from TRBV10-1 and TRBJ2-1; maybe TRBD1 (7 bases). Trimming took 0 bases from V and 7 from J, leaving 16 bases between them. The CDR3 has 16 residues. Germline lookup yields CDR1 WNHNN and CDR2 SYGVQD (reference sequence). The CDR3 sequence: CASSESTGRTLNEQFF. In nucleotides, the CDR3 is TGCGCCAGCAGTGAGTCGACAGGGAGGACACTGAATGAGCAGTTCTTC.

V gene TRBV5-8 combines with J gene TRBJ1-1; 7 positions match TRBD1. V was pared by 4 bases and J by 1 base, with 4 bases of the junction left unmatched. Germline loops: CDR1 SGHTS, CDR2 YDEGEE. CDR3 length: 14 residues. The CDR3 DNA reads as TGTGCCAGCAGCCACAGGGGCCAGAACACTGAAGCTTTCTTT. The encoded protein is CASSHRGQNTEAFF.

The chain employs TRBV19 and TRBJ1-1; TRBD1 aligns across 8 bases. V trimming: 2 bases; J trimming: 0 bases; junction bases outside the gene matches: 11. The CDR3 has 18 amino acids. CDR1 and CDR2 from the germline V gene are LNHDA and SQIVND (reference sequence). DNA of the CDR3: TGTGCCAGTAGTATATTTAGGCAGGGGGCCGTCATGAACACTGAAGCTTTCTTT. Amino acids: CASSIFRQGAVMNTEAFF. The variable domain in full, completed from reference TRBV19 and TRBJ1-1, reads DGGITQSPKYLFRKEGQNVTLSCEQNLNHDAMYWYRQDPGQGLRLIYYSQIVNDFQKGDIAEGYSVSREKKESFPLTVTSAQKNPTAFYLCASSIFRQGAVMNTEAFFGQGTRLTVV.

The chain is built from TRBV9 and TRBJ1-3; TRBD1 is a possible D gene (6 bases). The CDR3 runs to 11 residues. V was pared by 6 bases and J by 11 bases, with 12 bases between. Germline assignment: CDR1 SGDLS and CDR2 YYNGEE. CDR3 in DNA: TGTGCCAGCAAAGGGACATCGGCCATATATTTT. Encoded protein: CASKGTSAIYF.

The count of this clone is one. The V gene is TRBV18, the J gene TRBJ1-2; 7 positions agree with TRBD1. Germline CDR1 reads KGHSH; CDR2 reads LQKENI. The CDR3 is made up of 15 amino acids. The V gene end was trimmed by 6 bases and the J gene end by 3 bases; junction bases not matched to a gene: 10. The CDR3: CASSGTEGDYYGYTF. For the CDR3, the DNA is TGTGCCAGCTCGGGGACAGAAGGCGATTACTATGGCTACACCTTC.

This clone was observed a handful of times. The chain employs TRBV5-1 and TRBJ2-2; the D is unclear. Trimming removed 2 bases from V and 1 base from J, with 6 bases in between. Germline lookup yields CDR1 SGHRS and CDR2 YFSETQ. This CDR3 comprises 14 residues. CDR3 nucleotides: TGCGCCAGCAGCTTTGGCGGGAACACCGGGGAGCTGTTTTTT. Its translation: CASSFGGNTGELFF.